Below, one TCR beta chain is given with its context. This clonotype was picked up many times. No antigen is known for it. Qualities for individual bases were not recorded, and no much larger clone is one base off. cDNA synthesis used template-switch 5'RACE with a primer carrying a 10-nucleotide random unique molecular identifier tagging each TCR transcript. Every sequencing run yielded over 160 million TCR-beta sequences covering 15-18 subjects. The RNeasy kit was used to extract total RNA. Using the KAPA Real-time Library Amplification kit, TCR-beta VDJ regions were amplified with primers for the TCR constant region and the 5'RACE anchor. A first PCR added sample indexes and Illumina adaptors, and a second PCR then raised library yield. After purification with Ampure beads, the TCR product of roughly 650 bp was size-selected on a 2% E-gel SizeSelection system. Before pooling, library quality was assessed on a Bioanalyzer, concentration was determined with Qubit, and library quantification was performed with the Kapa Library Quantification kit. Libraries were sequenced paired-end 2 x 150 bp on an Illumina HiSeq 2500. To increase sequence diversity, about 23-32% phiX was spiked into each library pool. The authors' analysis ran thus. Quality-filtered reads were processed with the UMI-based MiGEC pipeline, and over 80% of raw TCR sequences were removed by the MiGEC pipeline during error correction. IMGT germline references were used for aligning VDJ genes, and each clonotype was defined as a unique CDR3 amino acid sequence together with its V-J genes. Clonal expansion, Shannon diversity and CDR3 relatedness (CalcPairwiseDistances, ClusterSamples) were evaluated with VDJtools, and phylogenetic trees were built with CLCbio workbench. A clone was classed as expanded if it had 8 or more unique UMIs, a cutoff based on coefficient-of-variation modelling across technical triplicates. The public reads were run again by TCRdb, first through fastp at Q25 and then through MiXCR, and only productive beta chains were kept. Under each unique CDR3 protein, matching rows form one entry showing the most common genes and DNA. Clone size and V and J calls follow TCRdb, not the original study. Present in this sample are roughly 70,000 distinct CDR3 sequences, less than 5.5% of which were seen just once. Of the sample, 2.8% is held by the ten largest clones.

Trimming takes 5 bases off V and 6 bases off J; junction bases not matched to a gene: 4. There are 13 amino acids in the CDR3, from cysteine to phenylalanine inclusive. CDR3 DNA is the only sequence kept; it has 39 bases, read in frame from the first base. For the unsorted PBMC libraries, 2 million PBMCs were stored in RNAlater at -80 degrees C until RNA extraction and were used to generate the libraries. The multiple sclerosis patients were enrolled in a US clinical protocol that used magnetic resonance imaging to evaluate disease progression. Peripheral blood underwent Ficoll-Hypaque density gradient centrifugation to isolate PBMCs, which were then cryopreserved in liquid nitrogen. The data were taken from a study of neurological immune-mediated disorders (dated by TCRdb to between 2017 and 2020). Context from the whole study: Of the 35 or so multiple sclerosis patients, about 31 had relapsing-remitting MS and 3 had secondary progressive MS. Peripheral blood TCR-beta repertoires from HTLV-I-associated myelopathy (HAM/TSP) patients, multiple sclerosis patients and healthy controls were compared by UMI-based sequencing. The 106 TCR-beta libraries covered PBMC samples along with longitudinal samples, technical triplicates, and paired sorted CD4+ and CD8+ T-cell subsets. The cohort comprised 68 subjects: around 15 HAM/TSP patients, roughly 34 multiple sclerosis patients and 20 healthy controls.

General conclusions and limits of the study: No association of the MS cluster with clinical or MRI features was observed, and the need for larger cohorts was stated by the authors. No identical CDR3 amino acid sequences were shared among expanded clones across subjects, suggesting private TCR-beta repertoires in all groups. In phylogenetic analysis, the repertoires of 18 of 34 MS patients grouped into a cluster of related CDR3 sequences, which suggests a possible signature at the repertoire level. The highest TCR clonal expansion was observed in HAM/TSP patients, whereas the lowest was observed in MS patients, even when compared with healthy controls.

The chain is encoded by TRBV12-3 or TRBV12-4 joined to TRBJ2-7, with 10 bases matching TRBD1. The sequence was collected from a woman aged 25 to 39 with multiple sclerosis. Sequenced material: PBMCs. At the DNA level, the sequence is TGTGCCAGCAGTCACGGGACAGGGGCCGAGCAGTACTTC. It is translated as CASSHGTGAEQYF.